This TCR beta chain was retrieved from a study of blood T cell repertoires in COVID-19. Looking at the study overall: Samples came from the United States, Italy and Spain, spanning acute and convalescent COVID-19.

V was clipped by 4 bases and J by 5 bases; unmatched bases: 10. CDR1 is LGHDT and CDR2 is YNNKEL in the germline V gene (reference sequence). The CDR3 contains 15 residues. Per the study methods: Amplifying reference gene primers gave estimates of nucleated cell counts. The method was immunoSEQ multiplex PCR; TCRdb's version includes in-frame clones alone and lacks a portion of them. V and J calls and clone size are copied from that table; D and trimming were computed from the DNA. This sample has 100,000 to 150,000 clones, with roughly nine tenths found just once. The TCR originated in a human donor in a cohort sampled during active COVID-19. Source material: peripheral blood. The V gene is TRBV3-1 (or the pseudogene TRBV3-2), the J gene TRBJ2-5; 7 bases map to TRBD2. The CDR3 sequence is CASSPGSSGWETQYF. The CDR3 coding sequence is TGTGCCAGCAGCCCCGGGAGTAGCGGGTGGGAGACCCAGTACTTC.